A selection of T cell receptor beta chains follows, all from one sample in a study of T cell responses to AZD1222 COVID-19 vaccine. Produced via immunoSEQ multiplex PCR; TCRdb's table is partial and in-frame only. The table records 150,000 to 200,000 clones, approximately 86% of them present only once. The source material was peripheral blood, sampled 28 days after the second AZD1222 dose. The receptors stem from an adult who received the AZD1222 COVID-19 vaccine. Each CDR3 is given with its conserved first and last residue. A D gene is named only where the DNA matches it firmly. The listing skips clone size in some rows; elsewhere it reads once, few, many or a size class.

d_gene,abundance,v_gene,len,j_gene,CDR3nt,CDR3aa
TRBD1,NA,TRBV11-2,16,TRBJ2-3,TGTGCCAGCAGCTTAACAACGGGACAGGGTACAGATACGCAGTATTTT,CASSLTTGQGTDTQYF
TRBD2,NA,TRBV7-2,14,TRBJ2-3,TGTGCCAGCAGCTTAGGTGGGGGGGCAGATACGCAGTATTTT,CASSLGGGADTQYF
NA,NA,TRBV5-4,13,TRBJ2-1,TGTGCCAGCTTAGCCCGAGATAACAATGAGCAGTTCTTC,CASLARDNNEQFF
TRBD2,NA,TRBV23-1,15,TRBJ2-7,TGCGCCAGCAGTCAATTCGGGGAGGGAGTCTACGAGCAGTACTTC,CASSQFGEGVYEQYF
NA,once,TRBV7-8,11,TRBJ2-7,TGTGCCAGCAGCCCGCAATACGAGCAGTACTTC,CASSPQYEQYF
NA,few,TRBV19,14,TRBJ1-3,TGTGCCAGTAGCGCCTACAGCCTCGGAAACACCATATATTTT,CASSAYSLGNTIYF
TRBD2,NA,TRBV28,19,TRBJ2-1,TGTGCCAGCAGTTCCCTAGGGCTAGCGGGGGGGAATAAGTACAATGAGCAGTTCTTC,CASSSLGLAGGNKYNEQFF
TRBD1,once,TRBV30,13,TRBJ1-6,TGTGCCTGGAGACAGGGGGCTAATTCACCCCTCCACTTT,CAWRQGANSPLHF
NA,few,TRBV12-3/TRBV12-4,12,TRBJ1-1,TGTGCCAGCAGTTTAGCAGGGCGTGAAGCTTTCTTT,CASSLAGREAFF
NA,NA,TRBV5-1,14,TRBJ2-3,TGCGCCAGCAGCTTGGCCACTAGCCCCGATACGCAGTATTTT,CASSLATSPDTQYF
NA,NA,TRBV28,16,TRBJ2-3,TGTGCCAGCAAAGAAACAGGGTTGACTAGCACAGATACGCAGTATTTT,CASKETGLTSTDTQYF
NA,NA,TRBV5-1,16,TRBJ2-1,TGCGCCAGCAGCTTGAGGAGGATGAGCTCCTACAATGAGCAGTTCTTC,CASSLRRMSSYNEQFF
TRBD2,NA,TRBV5-1,17,TRBJ2-1,TGCGCCAGCAGCTTGGCAATAGCGGGGGGCCCCTACAATGAGCAGTTCTTC,CASSLAIAGGPYNEQFF
NA,once,TRBV7-2,16,TRBJ2-7,TGTGCCAGCAGCTTAGGGCCCGGAACGGGGTACTACGAGCAGTACTTC,CASSLGPGTGYYEQYF
TRBD1,NA,TRBV28,13,TRBJ1-4,TGTGCCAGCAGCGGGACAGCTAATGAAAAACTGTTTTTT,CASSGTANEKLFF
NA,NA,TRBV6-1,15,TRBJ1-2,TGTGCCAGCAGTGAAGTCCGGGGGGGCAGGCTTGGCTACACCTTC,CASSEVRGGRLGYTF
NA,NA,TRBV18,12,TRBJ1-2,TGTGCCAGCTCATCACTTAGCAGTGGCTACACCTTC,CASSSLSSGYTF
NA,NA,TRBV30,15,TRBJ1-6,TGTGCCTGGAGTGTCTCAGATATCTATAATTCACCCCTCCACTTT,CAWSVSDIYNSPLHF
NA,NA,TRBV7-2,14,TRBJ2-5,TGTGCCAGCAGCCTACGGACTCTCGGAGAGACCCAGTACTTC,CASSLRTLGETQYF
NA,NA,TRBV11-2,15,TRBJ1-3,TGTGCCAGCAGCTCCCGGGCAGCCTCTGGAAACACCATATATTTT,CASSSRAASGNTIYF
NA,NA,TRBV7-2,16,TRBJ1-2,TGTGCCAGCAGCCTACCCGGGAGGGCCAGGCGGTATGGCTACACCTTC,CASSLPGRARRYGYTF
TRBD1,NA,TRBV28,16,TRBJ1-1,TGTGCCAGCAGTCCAAATCCGGGACAGGTGAACACTGAAGCTTTCTTT,CASSPNPGQVNTEAFF
NA,once,TRBV5-1,15,TRBJ1-4,TGCGCCAGCAGCTTGGCAGCAGGGGACGGTGAAAAACTGTTTTTT,CASSLAAGDGEKLFF
NA,NA,TRBV11-3,17,TRBJ1-2,TGTGCCAGCAGCTTAGATAAGAGTGGACAAGATCGGGATGGCTACACCTTC,CASSLDKSGQDRDGYTF
TRBD2,NA,TRBV5-6,15,TRBJ2-3,TGTGCCAGCAGCTTGAGACTAGCGGGGGTAGATACGCAGTATTTT,CASSLRLAGVDTQYF
NA,NA,TRBV5-6,13,TRBJ1-1,TGTGCCAGCAGAGGGTTTTTGGGCACTGAAGCTTTCTTT,CASRGFLGTEAFF
TRBD1,NA,TRBV6-2/TRBV6-3,16,TRBJ1-6,TGTGCCAGCAGCCCTCACAGCAGGGGGCTTGGTTCACCCCTCCACTTT,CASSPHSRGLGSPLHF
NA,NA,TRBV7-9,18,TRBJ2-3,TGTGCCAGCAGCTTAGCATTATCACTAGCAATCAACTTGGATACGCAGTATTTT,CASSLALSLAINLDTQYF
NA,NA,TRBV4-1,14,TRBJ1-5,TGCGCCAGCAGCCAGAGCAGCGGCAATCAGCCCCAGCATTTT,CASSQSSGNQPQHF
NA,NA,TRBV28,15,TRBJ1-6,TGTGCCAGCAGGGGGGACCGAGCCATTAATTCACCCCTCCACTTT,CASRGDRAINSPLHF
TRBD1,NA,TRBV28,19,TRBJ2-2,TGTGCCAGCAGTTTATCTGTTGGGACAGGGGCTGGGAACACCGGGGAGCTGTTTTTT,CASSLSVGTGAGNTGELFF
NA,NA,TRBV3-1/TRBV3-2,13,TRBJ2-1,TGTGCCAGCAGCCAGTTGGGGGGACCAGAGCAGTTCTTC,CASSQLGGPEQFF
NA,NA,TRBV4-3,14,TRBJ1-2,TGCGCCAGCAGCCAAGATTGGAGAGGGACGGGCTACACCTTC,CASSQDWRGTGYTF
NA,once,TRBV7-2,14,TRBJ2-7,TGTGCCAGCAGCTTAAGGATAGGGAGCGACGAGCAGTACTTC,CASSLRIGSDEQYF
NA,NA,TRBV29-1,15,TRBJ1-1,TGCAGCGTTGCCGGTCGTTCTTCGGACGCATCTGAAGCTTTCTTT,CSVAGRSSDASEAFF
TRBD1,few,TRBV5-4,12,TRBJ1-2,TGTGCCAGCAGCCCGGGACAGGATGGCTACACCTTC,CASSPGQDGYTF
TRBD1,NA,TRBV30,11,TRBJ1-5,TGTGCCTGGAGTGTGGGGACAGGGGTTCATTTT,CAWSVGTGVHF
NA,NA,TRBV6-5,15,TRBJ2-7,TGTGCCAGCAGGGAGGGGACAGTAAGTACCTACGAGCAGTACTTC,CASREGTVSTYEQYF
NA,NA,TRBV9,17,TRBJ1-3,TGTGCCAGCAGCGTAGGTGGGGCCGCCCGCTCTGGAAACACCATATATTTT,CASSVGGAARSGNTIYF
NA,NA,TRBV19,15,TRBJ1-5,TGTGCCAGTAGTATTTCGGGGGGATCCCAGCGGCCCCAGCATTTT,CASSISGGSQRPQHF
TRBD1,NA,TRBV28,14,TRBJ2-2,TGTGCCAGCATCCAAGGGGGCGTAACCGGGGAGCTGTTTTTT,CASIQGGVTGELFF
NA,NA,TRBV28,14,TRBJ2-2,TGTGCCAGCAAAGGGGGGCCGGGCACCGGGGAGCTGTTTTTT,CASKGGPGTGELFF
NA,once,TRBV19,13,TRBJ1-1,TGTGCCAGCAGAACCCAGGGGAACACTGAAGCTTTCTTT,CASRTQGNTEAFF
NA,NA,TRBV7-8,14,TRBJ2-7,TGTGCCAGCAGCTTGGGCGCCAGCTCCTACGAGCAGTACTTC,CASSLGASSYEQYF
TRBD1,NA,TRBV9,15,TRBJ2-1,TGTGCCAGCAGCGGAGGACAGGGCGACTACAATGAGCAGTTCTTC,CASSGGQGDYNEQFF
NA,NA,TRBV9,16,TRBJ1-5,TGTGCCAGCAGTATTGACGGGGGCGGCGGCAATCAGCCCCAGCATTTT,CASSIDGGGGNQPQHF
TRBD1,NA,TRBV4-1,16,TRBJ1-4,TGCGCCAGCAGCCAAGGACAGGGGATAACTAATGAAAAACTGTTTTTT,CASSQGQGITNEKLFF
NA,NA,TRBV6-1,14,TRBJ1-5,TGTGCCAGCAGTGAATCAGGTGGCAATCAGCCCCAGCATTTT,CASSESGGNQPQHF
TRBD2,NA,TRBV12-5,16,TRBJ2-1,TGTGCTAGTGCCGGAGCGGGACTTGGGTTCAACAATGAGCAGTTCTTC,CASAGAGLGFNNEQFF
NA,NA,TRBV28,13,TRBJ2-7,TGTGCCAGCAGTAAAGACCTATTAAGTGGACAGTACTTC,CASSKDLLSGQYF
NA,NA,TRBV7-2,16,TRBJ2-7,TGTGCCAGCAGCTTAGGGCCGGGACTCCTTCTCCACGAGCAGTACTTC,CASSLGPGLLLHEQYF
TRBD1,once,TRBV11-2,15,TRBJ1-1,TGTGCCAGCAGCCCCGGGACAGGGCCGAACACTGAAGCTTTCTTT,CASSPGTGPNTEAFF